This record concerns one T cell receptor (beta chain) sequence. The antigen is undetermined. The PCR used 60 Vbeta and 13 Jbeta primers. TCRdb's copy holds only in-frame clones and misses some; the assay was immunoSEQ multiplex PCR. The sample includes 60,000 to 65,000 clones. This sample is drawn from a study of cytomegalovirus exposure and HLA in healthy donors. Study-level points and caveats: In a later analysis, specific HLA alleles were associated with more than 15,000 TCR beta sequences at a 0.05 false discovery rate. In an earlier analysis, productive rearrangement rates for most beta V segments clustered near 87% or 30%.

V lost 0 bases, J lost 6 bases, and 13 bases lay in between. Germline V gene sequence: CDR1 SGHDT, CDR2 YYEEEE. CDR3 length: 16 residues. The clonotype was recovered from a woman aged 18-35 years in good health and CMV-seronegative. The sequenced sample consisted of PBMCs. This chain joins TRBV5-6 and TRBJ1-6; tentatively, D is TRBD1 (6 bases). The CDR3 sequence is CASSLVLLGANSPLHF. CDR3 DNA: TGTGCCAGCAGCTTGGTCCTACTGGGGGCTAATTCACCCCTCCACTTT.